Shown below are 10 T cell receptor beta chains from a single sample sequenced in a study of cytomegalovirus exposure and HLA in healthy donors. The study ran its PCR with 60 Vbeta and 13 Jbeta primers. The repertoire was sequenced with immunoSEQ multiplex PCR; TCRdb's copy has only in-frame clones and lacks some. The data show 110,000 or so clones, less than 85% seen once. The specimen sequenced was PBMCs. The receptors stem from a man aged 35-49 years in good health and CMV-seropositive.

This clone came up a few times. The chain is built from TRBV4-3 and TRBJ1-2; TRBD1 matches at 7 bases. The ends lost 7 bases at V and 4 bases at J; junction bases unmatched: 9. This CDR3 has 14 amino acids. The germline CDR1 and CDR2 sequences are LGHNA and YSLEER. The CDR3 region has the DNA TGCGCCAGCACCGGACAGGTCTACGGCTATGGCTACACCTTC. Encoded protein: CASTGQVYGYGYTF.

The chain recombines TRBV4-3 with TRBJ2-7; perhaps TRBD2 as D (5 bases). CDR1 is LGHNA and CDR2 is YSLEER in the germline V gene. V shed 0 bases and J shed 2 bases, with 8 bases lying between them. This CDR3 comprises 14 residues. CDR3 region: CASSQELLAYEQYF. The CDR3 DNA sequence: TGCGCCAGCAGCCAAGAGCTACTAGCCTACGAGCAGTACTTC.

The DNA of the CDR3 is TGCGCCAGCAGTGGGGGACAGGGGCGTGAAGCTTTCTTT. This sequence encodes CASSGGQGREAFF. This chain joins TRBV10-1 and TRBJ1-1, with TRBD1 identical over 10 bases. This CDR3 region has 13 residues. From germline, CDR1 is WNHNN and CDR2 SYGVQD (reference sequence). J gave up 7 bases and V 4 bases, and 3 bases lay outside the gene matches.

V gene TRBV11-2 combines with J gene TRBJ1-6; tentatively, D is TRBD1 (6 bases). CDR1 is SGHAT and CDR2 is FQNNGV in the germline V gene. The CDR3 is made up of 17 amino acids. V lost 5 bases and J 6 bases, leaving 20 bases between the germline ends. The CDR3 coding sequence is TGTGCCAGCAGCAGTCACCGGGACATGGAGATTAATTCACCCCTCCACTTT. Its protein is CASSSHRDMEINSPLHF.

The rearrangement uses TRBV11-3 and TRBJ1-4; TRBD1 agrees at 7 bases. Trimming took 5 bases from V and 8 from J; bases not matched to a gene: 11. Germline V gene data show CDR1 as SGHNT and CDR2 as YENEEA. The CDR3 spans 15 residues. CDR3 in amino acids: CASSARRGPGEKLFF. CDR3 coding DNA: TGTGCCAGCAGCGCAAGGAGGGGGCCGGGGGAAAAACTGTTTTTT.

Comment on this clone: Germline and junction disagree at one end, which may indicate a read error. The chain employs TRBV7-7 and TRBJ2-1; 7 positions match TRBD1. The V gene's germline CDR1 is SSHAT and CDR2 FNYEAQ (reference sequence). The CDR3 spans 13 residues. Written as DNA, the CDR3 is TGTGCTAGCAGCTCAGACAGGGTCAATGAGCAGTTCTTC. Protein sequence: CASSSDRVNEQFF.

The rearrangement links TRBV30 to TRBJ1-5; TRBD1 agrees at 9 bases. The CDR3 covers 14 residues. Trimming cost V 5 bases and J 7 bases; bases outside gene matches: 9. The germline gives CDR1 GTSNPN, CDR2 SVGIG (reference sequence). CDR3 amino acids: CAWALGGTGQPQHF. The CDR3 DNA reads TGTGCCTGGGCCCTAGGGGGGACAGGGCAGCCCCAGCATTTT.

The chain combines TRBV7-9 with TRBJ2-5, with 14 bases matching TRBD2. V lost 5 bases, J lost 5 bases, and 7 bases stayed unmatched. Per the germline V gene, CDR1 is SEHNR and CDR2 is FQNEAQ (reference sequence). The CDR3 loop spans 16 amino acids. The CDR3 bases are TGTGCCAGCAGCCGGGGACTAGCGGGAGTGGGTGAGACCCAGTACTTC. Amino acid sequence: CASSRGLAGVGETQYF.

The chain uses TRBV5-6 and TRBJ1-6; D is perhaps TRBD1 (6 bases). The germline gives CDR1 SGHDT, CDR2 YYEEEE. The V end was cut by 4 bases, the J end by 7 bases, with 15 bases between. This CDR3 region has 15 residues. Here the CDR3 DNA reads TGTGCCAGCAGCCTTACGACAGGAGCGAATTCACCCCTCCACTTT. Translating it yields CASSLTTGANSPLHF.

The chain joins TRBV9 to TRBJ2-3; TRBD2 aligns across 11 bases. Trimming cost V 4 bases and J 5 bases; bases outside gene matches: 6. CDR3 length: 15 residues. The V gene's germline CDR1 is SGDLS and CDR2 YYNGEE. CDR3 DNA sequence: TGTGCCAGCAGCTCCATGACTAGCGGGGTAGATACGCAGTATTTT. Residues: CASSSMTSGVDTQYF.